This TCR beta chain was identified during a study of shared clonotypes between healthy human individuals (dated by TCRdb to about 2020). Regarding the research as a whole: Three men and two women, aged 18 to 49 years, made up the cohort. For each donor, CD4 naive and CD4 memory were each run on three plates, CD8 naive on two plates, and CD8 memory on one plate. The study deeply sequenced blood TCR repertoires of five healthy adults to estimate repertoire size and the extent of clonotype sharing between individuals. To increase sequencing depth and limit assay-specific biases, TCR repertoire library preparation and sequencing were carried out by different laboratories using diverse techniques. Per donor, leukapheresis produced somewhere between about 0.85 and 10 billion PBMCs.

The donors were healthy, HIV-negative adults who had no recently reported acute infections or vaccinations. Only Caucasian adults living in Nashville, Tennessee, USA were represented among the donors. CD4+ T cells were enriched by magnetic negative selection; naive cells were then positively selected on CD45RA, and the negative fraction formed the memory subset. Blood was collected by leukapheresis, and PBMCs were isolated by Ficoll-Histopaque density gradient centrifugation and then cryopreserved in liquid nitrogen vapor phase. Analytical flow cytometry was used to check the purity and quantity of each magnetically sorted T cell population. Genomic DNA was isolated from each sorted fraction and quantified by UV absorbance on a Nanodrop 2000c. Using the deep immunoSEQ assay, TCR CDR3 regions were amplified from genomic DNA by multiplex PCR. Extracted genomic DNA from each cell subset was spread evenly across all wells of several immunoSEQ 96-well plates, with each plate serving as a replicate. For sorted subsets, roughly 200 ng of genomic DNA, equivalent to about 30,000 T cell genomes, went into each replicate PCR. Purified libraries were measured with a Qubit 3.0 fluorometer, size-checked on a Bioanalyzer 2100, and measured again with the KAPA Library Quantification kit. Every immunoSEQ 96-well plate was sequenced on a dedicated single-read 150-cycle Illumina NextSeq 550 flow cell. Turning to the authors' computational methods: Because the immunoSEQ output held only junctional sequences and lacked quality scores, the filtering could not match the filtering applied to full-length reads. Sequences were annotated with PyIR, a Python wrapper for IgBLAST v1.9, and V/J genes and CDR3 were assigned using IMGT germline references. Any read was removed if the V/J assignment was weak (E-value above 1e-6), the CDR3 was missing, or the read contained stop codons, out-of-frame junctions, or ambiguous translated residues. V3J clonotypes were defined by identical inferred V gene, J gene, and CDR3 amino acid sequence. Percentage overlap between repertoires was calculated by dividing the number of shared unique clonotypes by the size of the smaller repertoire. Three approaches were used to assess repertoire richness: RTK rarefaction, the Chao1 estimator, and Recon v2.1 estimates of unobserved clonotypes. OLGA was used to compute generation probabilities for all TCRbeta clonotypes that the gDNA method yielded from a handful of donors. Sourced from immuneACCESS, this table was stored by TCRdb with only in-frame sequences that have V and J called. A share of the clones is absent; for the studies checked, an unresolved V gene accounts for under half, and the remainder has no known explanation. That table furnishes V, J and clone size, whereas the DNA furnished D and trimming. Present in this sample are under 1,100,000 clones, 70% to 80% of which were seen just once. 0.6% to 0.7% of the sample is held by the ten biggest clonotypes.

Broad study findings and their caveats: Based on pairwise subsampling, the degree of clonotype sharing among donors was expected to be affected by sequencing depth. Compared with non-shared clonotypes, the clonotypes found in all four sorted-subset donors had higher generation probabilities. When several donors were compared, the shared fraction of clonotypes was 5% to 6.5% for naive CD4, less than 4% for naive CD8, about 2.4% for memory CD4, and 0.35% to 0.4% for memory CD8. Rarefaction of sorted-subset datasets indicated incomplete sequencing despite the large sequencing depth. Sampling was restricted to blood, and TCR repertoires in tissue are likely to differ from TCR repertoires in blood. Naive subsets generally had larger estimated clonotype richness than memory subsets did. Because the study included only a small number of donors, the genetic and exposure-history diversity represented was limited.

This clone is a singleton in its sample. Its specific antigen is unknown. No much larger clone is present one base from it, and per-base qualities are unavailable. The clonotype comes from a man in his late teens or twenties in good health. Some clones in this sample may be carry-over from other donors' samples. Sequencing was performed on memory CD4+ T cells from PBMCs. The sample's cell subset or site label, decoded: CD45RA-negative fraction.

This receptor has the CDR3 CASLGQGVYNEQFF. The nucleotide sequence is TGTGCCAGCCTCGGGCAGGGGGTTTACAATGAGCAGTTCTTC. The chain is made from TRBV28 and TRBJ2-1; TRBD1 agrees with 7 junctional bases. Its CDR3 holds 14 amino acids, cysteine through phenylalanine. Kept here is only the CDR3 DNA, which spans 42 bases and is read in frame from base 1. Relative to germline, V is missing 8 bases and J is missing 4 bases, with 8 bases of the junction outside any gene match. CDR1 and CDR2 (MDHEN, SYDVKM) derive from the germline V gene.